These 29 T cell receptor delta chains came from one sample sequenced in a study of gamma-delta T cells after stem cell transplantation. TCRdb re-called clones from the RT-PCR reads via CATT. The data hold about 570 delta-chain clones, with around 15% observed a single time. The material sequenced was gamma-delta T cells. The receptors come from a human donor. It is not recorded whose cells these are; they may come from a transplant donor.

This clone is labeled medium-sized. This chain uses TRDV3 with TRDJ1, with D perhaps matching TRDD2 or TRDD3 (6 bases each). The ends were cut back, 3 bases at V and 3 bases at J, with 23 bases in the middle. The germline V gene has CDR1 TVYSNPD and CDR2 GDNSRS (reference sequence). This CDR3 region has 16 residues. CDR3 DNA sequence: TGTGCCTTACTCCTACGTACTGGGCCTCTTGCCGATAAACTCATCTTT. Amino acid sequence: CALLLRTGPLADKLIF.

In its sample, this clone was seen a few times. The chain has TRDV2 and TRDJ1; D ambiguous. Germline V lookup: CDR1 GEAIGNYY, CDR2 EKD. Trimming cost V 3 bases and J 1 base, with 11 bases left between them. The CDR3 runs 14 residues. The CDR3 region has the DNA TGTGCCTGTGACCCCATGGGAAGCACCGATAAACTCATCTTT. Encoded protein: CACDPMGSTDKLIF.

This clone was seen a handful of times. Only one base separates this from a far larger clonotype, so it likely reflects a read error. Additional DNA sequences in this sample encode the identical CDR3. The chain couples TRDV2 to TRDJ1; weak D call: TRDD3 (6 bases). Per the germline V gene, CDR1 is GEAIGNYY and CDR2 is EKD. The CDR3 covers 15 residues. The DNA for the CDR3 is TGTGCCTGTGTCACCGTGGGGGGACCAACCGATAAACTCATCTTT. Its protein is CACVTVGGPTDKLIF.

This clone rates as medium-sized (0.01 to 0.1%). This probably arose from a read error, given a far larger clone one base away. CDR3 sequence (DNA): TGTGCTCTTGGGGAAATAACTGGGGGATACCGATCTTACACCGATAAACTCATCTTT. Translating it yields CALGEITGGYRSYTDKLIF. V and J are TRDV1 and TRDJ1; 12 positions match TRDD3. The CDR3 extends over 19 amino acids. V lost 2 bases and J lost 0; bases outside the gene matches: 10. Germline CDR1 and CDR2: TSWWSYY and QGS.

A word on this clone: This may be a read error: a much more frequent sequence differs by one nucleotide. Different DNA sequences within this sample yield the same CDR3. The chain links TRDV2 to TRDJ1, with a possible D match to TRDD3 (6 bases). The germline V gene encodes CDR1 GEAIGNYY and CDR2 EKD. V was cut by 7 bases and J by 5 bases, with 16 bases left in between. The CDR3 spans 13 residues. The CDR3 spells CACFRIQTDKLIF. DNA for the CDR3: TGTGCCTGCTTTCGGATACAGACAGATAAACTCATCTTT.

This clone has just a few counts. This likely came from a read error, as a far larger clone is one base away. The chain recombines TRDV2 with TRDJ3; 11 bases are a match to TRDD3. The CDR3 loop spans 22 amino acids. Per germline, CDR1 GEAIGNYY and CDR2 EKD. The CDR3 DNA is TGTGCCTGTGACACCCCAGATCCTGGGGGATACCGACAAACCTGGGGCACCCGACAGATGTTTTTC. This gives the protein CACDTPDPGGYRQTWGTRQMFF.

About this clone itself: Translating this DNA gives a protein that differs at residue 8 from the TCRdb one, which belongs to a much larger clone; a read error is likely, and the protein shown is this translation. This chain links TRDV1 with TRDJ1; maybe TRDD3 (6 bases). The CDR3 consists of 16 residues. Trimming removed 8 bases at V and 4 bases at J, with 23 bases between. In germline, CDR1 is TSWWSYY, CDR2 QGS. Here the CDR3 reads CALSFPAILGLDKLIF. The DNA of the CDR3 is TGTGCTCTTTCCTTTCCTGCCATACTGGGCCTCGATAAACTCATCTTT.

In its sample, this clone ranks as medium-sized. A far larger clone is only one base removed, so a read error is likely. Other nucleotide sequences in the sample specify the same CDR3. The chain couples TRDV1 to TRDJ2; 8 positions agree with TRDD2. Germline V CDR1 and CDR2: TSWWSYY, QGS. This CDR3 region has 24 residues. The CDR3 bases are TGCGCTCTTGGGGAAGGTTTGTCTGGTAGGATACTTCCTACCTACCCCGCTTTGACAGCACAACTCTTCTTT. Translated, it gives CALGEGLSGRILPTYPALTAQLFF.

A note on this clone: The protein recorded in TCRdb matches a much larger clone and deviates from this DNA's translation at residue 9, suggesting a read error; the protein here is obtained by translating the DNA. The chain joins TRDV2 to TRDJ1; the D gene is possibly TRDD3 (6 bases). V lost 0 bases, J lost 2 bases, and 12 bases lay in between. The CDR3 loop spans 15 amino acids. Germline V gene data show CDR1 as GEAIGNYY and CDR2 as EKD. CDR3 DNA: TGTGCCTGTGACACCGTGGGGGGACAAACCGATAAACTCATCTTT. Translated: CACDTVGGQTDKLIF.

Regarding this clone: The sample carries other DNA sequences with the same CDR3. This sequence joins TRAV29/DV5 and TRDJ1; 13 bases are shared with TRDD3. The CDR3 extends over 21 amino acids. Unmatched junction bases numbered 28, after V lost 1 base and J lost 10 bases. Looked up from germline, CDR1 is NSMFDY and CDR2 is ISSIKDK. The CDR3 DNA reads TGTGCAGCAAGCTCCCTACGTGGACTACTGGGGGATACGTATGGAGATAAAGGACTCATCTTT. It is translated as CAASSLRGLLGDTYGDKGLIF.

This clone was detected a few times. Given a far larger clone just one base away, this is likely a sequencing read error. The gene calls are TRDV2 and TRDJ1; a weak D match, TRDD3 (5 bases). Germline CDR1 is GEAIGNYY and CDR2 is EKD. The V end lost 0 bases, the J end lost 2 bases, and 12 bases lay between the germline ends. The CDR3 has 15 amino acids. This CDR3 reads CACDTVGRPTDKLIF. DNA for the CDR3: TGTGCCTGTGACACCGTGGGGAGACCAACCGATAAACTCATCTTT.

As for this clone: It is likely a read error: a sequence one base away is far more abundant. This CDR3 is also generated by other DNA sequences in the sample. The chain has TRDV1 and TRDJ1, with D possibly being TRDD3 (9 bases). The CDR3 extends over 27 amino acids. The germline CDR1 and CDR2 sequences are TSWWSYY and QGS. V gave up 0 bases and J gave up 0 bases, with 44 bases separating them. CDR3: CALGELRTVRGFLRIVGDKRDTDKLIF. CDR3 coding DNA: TGTGCTCTTGGGGAACTAAGGACGGTTCGCGGCTTCCTACGGATTGTGGGGGATAAGCGGGACACCGATAAACTCATCTTT.

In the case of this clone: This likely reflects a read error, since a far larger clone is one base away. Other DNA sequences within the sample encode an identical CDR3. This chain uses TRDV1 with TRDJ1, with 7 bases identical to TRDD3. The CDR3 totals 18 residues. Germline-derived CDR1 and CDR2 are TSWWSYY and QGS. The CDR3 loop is CALGELVPRGGYTDKLIF. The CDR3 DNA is TGTGCCCTTGGGGAACTGGTCCCAAGGGGGGGATACACCGATAAACTCATCTTT.

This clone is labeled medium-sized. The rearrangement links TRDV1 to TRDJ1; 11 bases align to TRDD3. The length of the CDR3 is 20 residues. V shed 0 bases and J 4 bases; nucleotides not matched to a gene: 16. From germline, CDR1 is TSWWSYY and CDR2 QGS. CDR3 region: CALGELGPLSYGGYGDKLIF. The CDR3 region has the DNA TGTGCTCTTGGGGAACTAGGACCCTTGAGCTATGGGGGATACGGCGATAAACTCATCTTT.

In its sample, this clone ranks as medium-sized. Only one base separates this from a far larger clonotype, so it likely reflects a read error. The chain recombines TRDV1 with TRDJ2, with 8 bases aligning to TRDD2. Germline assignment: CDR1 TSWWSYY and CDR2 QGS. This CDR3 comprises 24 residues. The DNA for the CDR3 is TGTGCTCTTGGGGAAGGTTTGTCTGGTAGGATACTTCCTACCTACCCCGCTTTGACAGTACAACTCTTCTTT. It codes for CALGEGLSGRILPTYPALTVQLFF.

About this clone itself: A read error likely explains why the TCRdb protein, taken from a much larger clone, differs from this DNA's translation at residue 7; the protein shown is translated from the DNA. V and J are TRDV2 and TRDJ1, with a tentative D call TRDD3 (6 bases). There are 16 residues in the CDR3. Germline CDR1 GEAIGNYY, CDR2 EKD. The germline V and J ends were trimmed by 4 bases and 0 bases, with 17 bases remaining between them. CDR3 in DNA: TGTGCCTGTGATGCCTTACCGGGGGACTACACCGATAAACTCATCTTT. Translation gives CACDALPGDYTDKLIF.

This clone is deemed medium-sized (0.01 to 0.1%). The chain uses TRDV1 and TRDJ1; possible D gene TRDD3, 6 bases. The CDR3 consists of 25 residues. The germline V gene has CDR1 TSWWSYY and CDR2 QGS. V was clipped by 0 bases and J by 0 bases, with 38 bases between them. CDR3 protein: CALGELKATIGYIRLTTLYTDKLIF. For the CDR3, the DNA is TGTGCTCTTGGGGAACTTAAGGCTACGATAGGATACATCCGCCTAACTACCCTCTACACCGATAAACTCATCTTT.

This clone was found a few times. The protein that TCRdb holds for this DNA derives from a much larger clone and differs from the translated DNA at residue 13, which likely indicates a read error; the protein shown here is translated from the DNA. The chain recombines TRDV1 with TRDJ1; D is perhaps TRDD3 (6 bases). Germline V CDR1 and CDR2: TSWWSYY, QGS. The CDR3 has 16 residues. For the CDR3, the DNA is TGTGCTCTTTCCTTTCCTGCCGTACTGGGCCTCGATATACTCATCTTT. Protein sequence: CALSFPAVLGLDILIF.

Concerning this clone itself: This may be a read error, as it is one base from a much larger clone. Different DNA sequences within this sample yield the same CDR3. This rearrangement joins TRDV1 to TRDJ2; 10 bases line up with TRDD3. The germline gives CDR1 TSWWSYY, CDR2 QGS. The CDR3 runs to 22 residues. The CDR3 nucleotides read TGCGCTCTTGGGGAAGGTGACCTACCCCGTCCTTACTGGGGGATCTTGACAGCACAACTCTTCTTT. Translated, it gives CALGEGDLPRPYWGILTAQLFF.

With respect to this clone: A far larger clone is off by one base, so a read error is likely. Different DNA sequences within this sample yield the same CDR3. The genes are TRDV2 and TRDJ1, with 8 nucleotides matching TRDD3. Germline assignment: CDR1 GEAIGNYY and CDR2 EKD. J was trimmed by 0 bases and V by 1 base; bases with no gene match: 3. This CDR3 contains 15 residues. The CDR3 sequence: CACDTVGDHTDKLIF. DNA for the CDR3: TGTGCCTGTGACACGGTGGGGGATCACACCGATAAACTCATCTTT.

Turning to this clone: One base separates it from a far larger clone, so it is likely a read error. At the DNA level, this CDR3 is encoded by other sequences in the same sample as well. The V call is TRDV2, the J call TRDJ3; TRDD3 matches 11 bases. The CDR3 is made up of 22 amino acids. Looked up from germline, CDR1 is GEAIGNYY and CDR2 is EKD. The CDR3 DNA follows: TGTGCCTGTGACACCCCAGATCCTGGGGGATACCGACAAACCTGGGACACCCGGCAGATGTTTTTC. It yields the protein CACDTPDPGGYRQTWDTRQMFF.

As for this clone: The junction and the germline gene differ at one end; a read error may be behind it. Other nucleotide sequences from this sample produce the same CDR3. The CDR3 DNA sequence: TGTGCCTGTGTCACCGTAGGGGGACCAACCGATAAACTCATCTTT. Residues: CACVTVGGPTDKLIF. The chain links TRDV2 to TRDJ1; TRDD3 is a possible D gene (6 bases). The germline V gene has CDR1 GEAIGNYY and CDR2 EKD. The CDR3 contains 15 residues.

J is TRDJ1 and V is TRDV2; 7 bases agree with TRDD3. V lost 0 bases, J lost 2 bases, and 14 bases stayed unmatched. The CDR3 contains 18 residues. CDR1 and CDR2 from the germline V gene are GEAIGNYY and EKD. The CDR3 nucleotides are TGTGCCTGTGACACCGTTGGCCGCACACTGGGGATGACCGATAAACTCATCTTT. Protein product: CACDTVGRTLGMTDKLIF.

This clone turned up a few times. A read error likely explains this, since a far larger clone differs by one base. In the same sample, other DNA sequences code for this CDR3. CDR3 loop: CACDTVTRYTDKLIF. Written as DNA, the CDR3 is TGTGCCTGCGACACCGTTACGAGGTACACCGATAAACTCATCTTT. The V gene is TRDV2, the J gene TRDJ1; D unclear. The CDR3 contains 15 residues. The germline CDR1 and CDR2 sequences are GEAIGNYY and EKD.

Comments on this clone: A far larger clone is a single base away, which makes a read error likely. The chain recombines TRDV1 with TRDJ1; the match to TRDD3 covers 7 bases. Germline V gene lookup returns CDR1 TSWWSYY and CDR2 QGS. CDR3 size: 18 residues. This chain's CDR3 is CALGKLVPRGGYTDKLIF. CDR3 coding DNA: TGTGCTCTTGGGAAACTGGTCCCAAGGGGGGGATACACCGATAAACTCATCTTT.

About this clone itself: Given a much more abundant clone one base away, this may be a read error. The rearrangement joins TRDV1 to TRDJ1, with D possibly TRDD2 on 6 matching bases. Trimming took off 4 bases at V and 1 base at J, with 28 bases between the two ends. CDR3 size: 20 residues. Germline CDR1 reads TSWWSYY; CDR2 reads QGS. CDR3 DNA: TGTGCTCTTGGGGTAAGGCCTTCCCGAAACTCATACTGCCCCACCGATAAACTCATCTTT. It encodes CALGVRPSRNSYCPTDKLIF.

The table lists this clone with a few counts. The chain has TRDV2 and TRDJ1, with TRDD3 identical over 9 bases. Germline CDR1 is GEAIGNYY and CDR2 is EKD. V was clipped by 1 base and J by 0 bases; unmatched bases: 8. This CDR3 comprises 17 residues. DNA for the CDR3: TGTGCCTGTGACACGGTGGGGGATAAGCGGGACACCGATAAACTCATCTTT. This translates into CACDTVGDKRDTDKLIF.

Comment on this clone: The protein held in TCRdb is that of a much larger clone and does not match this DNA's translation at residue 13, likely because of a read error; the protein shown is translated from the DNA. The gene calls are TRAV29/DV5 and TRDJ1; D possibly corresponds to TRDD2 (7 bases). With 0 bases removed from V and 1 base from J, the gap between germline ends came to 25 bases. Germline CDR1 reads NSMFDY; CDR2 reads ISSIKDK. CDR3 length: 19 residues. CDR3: CAASVPTPRGTLRTDKLIF. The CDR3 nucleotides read TGTGCAGCAAGCGTTCCTACTCCCAGGGGGACCCTCCGCACCGATAAACTCATCTTT.

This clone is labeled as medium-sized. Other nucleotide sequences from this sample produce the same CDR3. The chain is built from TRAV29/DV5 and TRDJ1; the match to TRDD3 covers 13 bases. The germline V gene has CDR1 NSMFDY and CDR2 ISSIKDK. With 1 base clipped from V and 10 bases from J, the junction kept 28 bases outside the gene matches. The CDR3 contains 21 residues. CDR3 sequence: CAASSLRGLLGDTYGDKGLIF. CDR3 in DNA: TGTGCAGCAAGCTCCCTACGTGGACTACTGGGGGATACGTATGGGGATAAAGGACTCATCTTT.